This TCR beta chain was recorded in a study of cytomegalovirus exposure and HLA in healthy donors. About the research overall: Caucasian-associated ancestry cluster membership applied to 75% to 85% of nearly 400 genotyped donors. Points from the study as a whole: Rarity marked most TCR sequences, yet some public TCRs occurred in many donors.

It was with 60 Vbeta and 13 Jbeta primers that the PCR ran. Generated by immunoSEQ multiplex PCR, the TCRdb table keeps only in-frame clones and is missing some. In the table there are some 70,000 clones, less than 75% of which are singletons. CDR1 is SGHAT, CDR2 FQNNGV, per germline. Trimming took off 5 bases at V and 2 bases at J, with 9 bases between the two ends. CDR3 length: 13 residues. Note on this clone: Its antigen is as yet unknown.

V is TRBV11-2 and J is TRBJ2-5; no clear D gene. Source material: PBMCs. This sequence was found in a woman under 40 in good health and CMV-seronegative. In DNA form, the CDR3 reads TGTGCCAGCAGCCTGAGGCGTCAAGAGACCCAGTACTTC. This translates into CASSLRRQETQYF.